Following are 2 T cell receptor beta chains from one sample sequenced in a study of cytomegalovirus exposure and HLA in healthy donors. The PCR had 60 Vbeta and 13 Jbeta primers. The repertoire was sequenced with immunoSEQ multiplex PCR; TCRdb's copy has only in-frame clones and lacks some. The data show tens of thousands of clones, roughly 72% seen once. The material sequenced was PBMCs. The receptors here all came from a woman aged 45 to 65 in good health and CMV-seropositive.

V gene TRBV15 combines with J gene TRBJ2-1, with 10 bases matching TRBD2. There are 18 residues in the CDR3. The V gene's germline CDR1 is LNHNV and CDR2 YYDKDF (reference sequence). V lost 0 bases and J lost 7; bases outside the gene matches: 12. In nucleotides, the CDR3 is TGTGCCACCAGCAGAGATCCAGATTCGCTAGCGGGAGTAAATGAGCAGTTCTTC. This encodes CATSRDPDSLAGVNEQFF.

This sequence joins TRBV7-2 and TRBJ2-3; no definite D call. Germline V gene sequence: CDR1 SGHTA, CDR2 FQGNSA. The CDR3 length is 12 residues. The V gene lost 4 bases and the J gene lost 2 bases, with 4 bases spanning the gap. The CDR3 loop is CASSSYTDTQYF. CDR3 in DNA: TGTGCCAGCAGCTCCTACACAGATACGCAGTATTTT. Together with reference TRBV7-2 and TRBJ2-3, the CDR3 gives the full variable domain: GAGVSQSPSNKVTEKGKDVELRCDPISGHTALYWYRQSLGQGLEFLIYFQGNSAPDKSGLPSDRFSAERTGGSVSTLTIQRTQQEDSAVYLCASSSYTDTQYFGPGTRLTVL.